This entry describes one T cell receptor (beta chain). Its antigen remains unidentified. Base quality data are lacking; no much larger clone is found one base away. This sample is drawn from a study of shared T cell receptors in the human thymus (dated by TCRdb to 2020 to 2022). In the study overall: The study examined how the human thymus generates shared, self-reactive T-cell receptor alpha chains.

The CDR3 measures 18 amino acids from cysteine to phenylalanine. Here the CDR3 DNA is all that survives: 54 bases in frame from base 1. The junction carries 18 bases between V and J, which are trimmed by 0 bases and 2 bases respectively. The germline V gene provides CDR1 MGHRA and CDR2 YSYEKL. Library preparation employed the immunoSEQ multiplex PCR assay. The clones in this table, taken by TCRdb from immuneACCESS, are in-frame only. Not every clone is retained; where verified, under half of the shortfall comes from an unresolved V gene, and the cause of the rest is unknown. The sample profile shows roughly 410,000 clones; approximately 95% of them were found once. The biggest ten clones account for approximately 0.02% of the sample.

The sequenced sample was thymocytes. This chain joins TRBV4-1 to TRBJ2-3, and perhaps TRBD2 as D gene, on 5 matching bases. The receptor was derived from a human donor. The DNA sequence reads TGCGCCAGCAGCCAAGAGCGGGCCCGAGGACCCCCCACAGATACGCAGTATTTT. This translates into CASSQERARGPPTDTQYF.